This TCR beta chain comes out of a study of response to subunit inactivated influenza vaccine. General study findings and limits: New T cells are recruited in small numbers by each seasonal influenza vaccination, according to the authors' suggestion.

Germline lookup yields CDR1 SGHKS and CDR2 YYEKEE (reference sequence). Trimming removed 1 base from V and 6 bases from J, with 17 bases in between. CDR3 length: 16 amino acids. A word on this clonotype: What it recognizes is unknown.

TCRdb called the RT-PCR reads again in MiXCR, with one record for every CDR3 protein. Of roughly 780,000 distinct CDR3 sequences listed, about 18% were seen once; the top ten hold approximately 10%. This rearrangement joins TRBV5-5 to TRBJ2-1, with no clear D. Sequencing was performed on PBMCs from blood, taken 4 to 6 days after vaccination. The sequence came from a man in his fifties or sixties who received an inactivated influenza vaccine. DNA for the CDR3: TGTGCCAGCAGCTTGATATTCATGGGTATTTTCAATGAGCAGTTCTTC. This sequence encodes CASSLIFMGIFNEQFF. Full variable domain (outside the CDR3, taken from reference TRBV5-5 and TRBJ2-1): DAGVTQSPTHLIKTRGQQVTLRCSPISGHKSVSWYQQVLGQGPQFIFQYYEKEERGRGNFPDRFSARQFPNYSSELNVNALLLGDSALYLCASSLIFMGIFNEQFFGPGTRLTVL.